Sequencing of this T cell receptor (beta chain) was carried out in a study of blood T cell repertoires in COVID-19. Whole-study context: Some COVID-19 samples were acute and others convalescent; all came from the United States, Italy and Spain. Sources were T cells, B-cell-depleted T cells, or PBMCs; the material itself was cDNA or gDNA.

After removal of 5 bases from V and 3 bases from J, the junction contained 12 bases not matched to a gene. The germline V gene has CDR1 SGHNT and CDR2 YENEEA. This CDR3 is 16 amino acids long. In the authors' workflow: Amplification from reference gene primers served as the basis for estimated nucleated cell counts. Only in-frame clones appear in the TCRdb table, and some are missing; sequencing was by immunoSEQ multiplex PCR. For V, J and clone size, that table is used; D and trimming come from the DNA. The sample consists of 55,000 to 85,000 clones, over 65% of them appearing once. Sequenced: peripheral blood. The rearrangement uses TRBV11-3 and TRBJ2-5; 7 nucleotides agree with TRBD1. The sequence came from a woman between 70 and 85 years old with acute or convalescent COVID-19. In nucleotides, the CDR3 is TGTGCCAGCAGCCATACAGGGGCCTCAGTGAAAGAGACCCAGTACTTC. Protein: CASSHTGASVKETQYF.